The 28 T cell receptor beta chains reported below all come from one sample, sequenced in a study of Ad26.COV2.S vaccination and SARS-CoV-2 variants. Clones were read by immunoSEQ multiplex PCR, and TCRdb kept only the in-frame ones, dropping some. The repertoire holds about 320,000 clones, roughly 84% seen once, with 1.9% in the top ten. Treatment meaning: over 15 received Ad26.COV2.S at low or high dose, single or two shots; roughly 5 received placebo; per-sample allocation not given. Day 63 following the first vaccine or placebo injection was when the samples were taken. The sample was peripheral blood, taken in a trial of Ad26.COV2.S vaccine versus placebo. All receptors come from a person aged 18 to 59 who received the Ad26.COV2.S COVID-19 vaccine or a placebo.

In its sample, this clone was seen once. The same CDR3 arises from other DNA sequences in this sample as well. The V call is TRBV5-1, the J call TRBJ1-1; D ambiguous. Germline CDR1 and CDR2: SGHRS and YFSETQ. This CDR3 comprises 13 residues. Trimming removed 0 bases at V and 1 base at J, with 4 bases between. In DNA form, the CDR3 reads TGCGCCAGCAGCTTGGTCCCGAACACTGAAGCTTTCTTT. Translation: CASSLVPNTEAFF.

The chain combines TRBV6-2 or TRBV6-3 with TRBJ1-1; D may be TRBD1 (5 bases). V lost 6 bases and J lost 4, with 21 bases in between. This CDR3 is 16 amino acids long. The germline V gene has CDR1 MNHEY and CDR2 SVGEGT. Written as DNA, the CDR3 is TGTGCCAGCAGCGATAATAGACAGAGATTCGGCACTGAAGCTTTCTTT. Its protein is CASSDNRQRFGTEAFF.

The V gene is TRBV9, the J gene TRBJ1-5; D is uncertain. Germline V lookup: CDR1 SGDLS, CDR2 YYNGEE. The V end was cut by 3 bases, the J end by 5 bases, with 9 bases between. The CDR3 contains 13 residues. For the CDR3, the DNA is TGTGCCAGCAGCGACGGGGTGGATCAGCCCCAGCATTTT. Translation: CASSDGVDQPQHF.

The V call is TRBV11-2, the J call TRBJ1-1; a weak D match, TRBD1 (6 bases). Looked up from germline, CDR1 is SGHAT and CDR2 is FQNNGV. V was clipped by 5 bases and J by 10 bases, with 11 bases between them. The CDR3 is made up of 11 amino acids. The CDR3 nucleotides are TGTGCCAGCAGCCCTAAAGGGGGAGCTTTCTTT. Amino acids: CASSPKGGAFF.

The chain carries TRBV30 and TRBJ1-6; D is undetermined. Trimming removed 4 bases from V and 0 bases from J, with 13 bases in between. This CDR3 is built from 16 residues. Germline loops: CDR1 GTSNPN, CDR2 SVGIG (reference sequence). The CDR3 DNA follows: TGTGCCTGGACCCTGTTGGGGAGCTCCTATAATTCACCCCTCCACTTT. The encoded protein is CAWTLLGSSYNSPLHF.

This clone appeared a few times. The gene calls are TRBV18 and TRBJ1-1; possibly TRBD1 for D (5 bases). The germline V gene has CDR1 KGHSH and CDR2 LQKENI. Trimming left V 2 bases short and J 6 bases short, with 7 bases between. This CDR3 region has 12 residues. The CDR3 protein is CASSPEGSEAFF. The DNA for the CDR3 is TGTGCCAGCTCACCAGAGGGGTCTGAAGCTTTCTTT. The whole variable domain, filled in from reference TRBV18 and TRBJ1-1, reads NAGVMQNPRHLVRRRGQEARLRCSPMKGHSHVYWYRQLPEEGLKFMVYLQKENIIDESGMPKERFSAEFPKEGPSILRIQQVVRGDSAAYFCASSPEGSEAFFGQGTRLTVV.

The rearrangement joins TRBV18 to TRBJ1-5; D gene uncertain. Germline V gene data show CDR1 as KGHSH and CDR2 as LQKENI. This CDR3 has 13 residues. Between the trimmed V and J ends, which lost 4 bases and 0 bases, there was a span of 4 bases. This chain's CDR3 is CASSQDSNQPQHF. The CDR3 nucleotides are TGTGCCAGCTCACAGGATAGCAATCAGCCCCAGCATTTT. The full variable domain, rest sourced from reference TRBV18 and TRBJ1-5, is NAGVMQNPRHLVRRRGQEARLRCSPMKGHSHVYWYRQLPEEGLKFMVYLQKENIIDESGMPKERFSAEFPKEGPSILRIQQVVRGDSAAYFCASSQDSNQPQHFGDGTRLSIL.

The gene calls are TRBV5-6 and TRBJ1-2; the D gene is possibly TRBD1 (6 bases). The germline CDR1 and CDR2 sequences are SGHDT and YYEEEE. CDR3 length equals 15 residues. V gave up 4 bases and J gave up 6 bases, with 19 bases separating them. The CDR3 spells CASSPWTATTDGYTF. In DNA, the CDR3 is TGTGCCAGCAGCCCCTGGACAGCTACTACCGATGGCTACACCTTC.

V gene TRBV18 combines with J gene TRBJ2-2; TRBD1 might be the D (5 bases). The CDR3 sequence is 15 residues long. Trimming removed 4 bases from V and 0 bases from J, with 9 bases in between. CDR1 and CDR2 (germline): KGHSH, LQKENI. This CDR3 reads CASSRTQANTGELFF. CDR3 nucleotide sequence: TGTGCCAGCTCACGAACACAGGCGAACACCGGGGAGCTGTTTTTT.

V gene TRBV7-3 combines with J gene TRBJ2-7, with D uncertain. Germline lookup yields CDR1 SGHTA and CDR2 FQGTGA. V was pared by 5 bases and J by 7 bases, with 12 bases between. CDR3 length: 12 residues. CDR3 nucleotide sequence: TGTGCCAGCAGCCCCGCCCATGTGGAGCAGTACTTC. Amino acid sequence: CASSPAHVEQYF.

V gene TRBV19 combines with J gene TRBJ2-7; 9 nucleotides match TRBD1. The junction had 15 bases not matched to a gene; V was cut back by 5 bases and J by 10 bases. The V gene's germline CDR1 is LNHDA and CDR2 SQIVND (reference sequence). The CDR3 is made up of 15 amino acids. CDR3 DNA sequence: TGTGCCAGTAGTCCGGGACAGGGCCCACGGCTGGAACAGTACTTC. It codes for CASSPGQGPRLEQYF.

This clone was seen a single time. The gene calls are TRBV14 and TRBJ2-6; 7 positions match TRBD1. Germline lookup yields CDR1 SGHDN and CDR2 FVKESK. This CDR3 has 16 amino acids. The J segment lost 2 bases and the V segment lost 2 bases, leaving 3 bases of the junction unmatched. The CDR3 DNA sequence: TGTGCCAGCAGCCAACTCACAGGGGCTGGGGCCAACGTCCTGACTTTC. It is translated as CASSQLTGAGANVLTF.

The count of this clone is one. V is TRBV5-5 and J is TRBJ1-4; D is ambiguous. The CDR3 has 13 residues. Germline CDR1 SGHKS, CDR2 YYEKEE (reference sequence). V shed 4 bases and J shed 7 bases, with 11 bases lying between them. CDR3 sequence reads: CASSRIMGEKLFF. The CDR3 bases are TGTGCCAGCAGCAGAATTATGGGTGAAAAACTGTTTTTT.

The rearrangement links TRBV18 to TRBJ1-3, with D possibly being TRBD1 (5 bases). Trimming removed 5 bases from V and 2 bases from J, with 13 bases in between. Per germline, CDR1 KGHSH and CDR2 LQKENI. There are 15 residues in the CDR3. CDR3 sequence: CASSGNQGAGNTIYF. CDR3 DNA: TGTGCCAGCTCAGGGAACCAGGGAGCTGGAAACACCATATATTTT.

J is TRBJ2-2 and V is TRBV24-1, with 7 bases lining up with TRBD2. The CDR3 totals 14 residues. CDR1 is KGHDR and CDR2 is SFDVKD in the germline V gene. The V and J ends lost 10 bases and 4 bases, in that order; junction bases with no gene match: 8. CDR3 protein: CATSGGFGTGELFF. The CDR3 DNA sequence: TGTGCCACGTCGGGGGGTTTCGGCACCGGGGAGCTGTTTTTT.

Here the CDR3 DNA reads TGCAGTGCTAGTTCAGTAGCCGCCGGTATGAGGGGAGAGACCCAGTACTTC. Its protein is CSASSVAAGMRGETQYF. The V and J genes are TRBV20-1 and TRBJ2-5; D could derive from TRBD1 or TRBD2 (5 bases each). Trimming took off 3 bases at V and 4 bases at J, with 24 bases between the two ends. This CDR3 is built from 17 residues. Germline lookup yields CDR1 DFQATT and CDR2 SNEGSKA (reference sequence).

As to this clone: Other DNA sequences in the sample encode the same CDR3. J is TRBJ1-5 and V is TRBV6-2 or TRBV6-3; D is undetermined. V dropped 2 bases and J dropped 4 bases, with 6 bases sitting between them. Germline CDR1 reads MNHEY; CDR2 reads SVGEGT. The CDR3 covers 13 residues. The CDR3 region has the DNA TGTGCCAGCAGTTACACATCTAATCAGCCCCAGCATTTT. It yields the protein CASSYTSNQPQHF.

The genes are TRBV11-2 and TRBJ2-3; possibly TRBD2 for D (6 bases). V lost 7 bases and J 1 base, leaving 24 bases between the germline ends. This CDR3 spans 18 amino acids. Germline V CDR1 and CDR2: SGHAT, FQNNGV. CDR3 protein: CASTPWGTETGGTDTQYF. For the CDR3, the DNA is TGTGCCAGCACCCCATGGGGGACTGAAACCGGGGGCACAGATACGCAGTATTTT.

J is TRBJ1-2 and V is TRBV12-3 or TRBV12-4, with D uncertain. This CDR3 region has 12 residues. The V end lost 5 bases, the J end lost 8 bases, and 12 bases lay between the germline ends. CDR3 protein: CASSRGAGGYTF. CDR3 nucleotide sequence: TGTGCCAGCAGTCGTGGTGCAGGCGGCTACACCTTC.

J is TRBJ1-2 and V is TRBV5-6, with D possibly being TRBD1 (6 bases). Deletions cut 4 bases from V and 5 bases from J, with 21 bases between. The germline gives CDR1 SGHDT, CDR2 YYEEEE. CDR3 length: 16 residues. CDR3 amino acids: CASSLSGQTSNYGYTF. The CDR3 DNA reads as TGTGCCAGCAGCCTCTCTGGACAGACTTCAAATTATGGCTACACCTTC.

The V gene is TRBV29-1, the J gene TRBJ1-2; 7 bases agree with TRBD1. Germline V gene lookup returns CDR1 SQVTM and CDR2 ANQGSEA. The CDR3 extends over 13 amino acids. V was clipped by 4 bases and J by 4 bases; unmatched bases: 6. CDR3 DNA: TGCAGCGTTGGGGGTGACAGGGCCTATGGCTACACCTTC. This encodes CSVGGDRAYGYTF.

The rearrangement uses TRBV6-2 or TRBV6-3 and TRBJ1-3, with D perhaps matching TRBD1 (5 bases). The CDR3 consists of 16 residues. From germline, CDR1 is MNHEY and CDR2 SVGEGT. The V gene lost 3 bases and the J gene lost 4 bases, with 16 bases spanning the gap. CDR3 in DNA: TGTGCCAGCAGTTATCGACAGCCACTCTCGGGAAACACCATATATTTT. It codes for CASSYRQPLSGNTIYF.

Here the CDR3 reads CATSRDWSNQPQHF. CDR3 in DNA: TGTGCCACCAGCAGAGATTGGAGCAATCAGCCCCAGCATTTT. The rearrangement links TRBV15 to TRBJ1-5; D unresolved. Germline assignment: CDR1 LNHNV and CDR2 YYDKDF (reference sequence). The CDR3 is 14 amino acids. V was cut by 0 bases and J by 1 base, with 4 bases left in between.

This clone was detected a few times. This chain connects TRBV3-1 (or the pseudogene TRBV3-2) to TRBJ1-1; D may be TRBD1 (5 bases). The CDR3 has 19 amino acids. CDR1 and CDR2 from the germline V gene are LGHDT and YNNKEL (reference sequence). V gave up 0 bases and J gave up 0 bases, with 20 bases separating them. CDR3 coding DNA: TGTGCCAGCAGCCAAGAAATCGGACTTTATGGGGGGGTGAACACTGAAGCTTTCTTT. Amino acid sequence: CASSQEIGLYGGVNTEAFF.

This rearrangement joins TRBV6-2 or TRBV6-3 to TRBJ1-5; D is ambiguous. CDR3 length: 18 amino acids. From germline, CDR1 is MNHEY and CDR2 SVGEGT. The V end lost 0 bases, the J end lost 2 bases, and 17 bases lay between the germline ends. In DNA, the CDR3 is TGTGCCAGCAGTTACTCGGGAGGCAGCCCGCGGGGCAATCAGCCCCAGCATTTT. Translating it yields CASSYSGGSPRGNQPQHF.

The chain combines TRBV4-3 with TRBJ1-1; D is undetermined. The CDR3 loop spans 15 amino acids. V shed 1 base and J shed 0 bases, with 9 bases lying between them. Germline-derived CDR1 and CDR2 are LGHNA and YSLEER. The CDR3 coding sequence is TGCGCCAGCAGCCAAGGACTGGGGATGAACACTGAAGCTTTCTTT. Translating it yields CASSQGLGMNTEAFF.

In this sample, this clone turned up once. The chain employs TRBV9 and TRBJ2-2; possibly TRBD1 or TRBD2 for D (5 bases each). Trimming stripped 0 bases from V and 6 bases from J, with 12 bases between. The CDR3 is 15 amino acids. Germline V CDR1 and CDR2: SGDLS, YYNGEE. For the CDR3, the DNA is TGTGCCAGCAGCGTAGGGGGGAGTTGGCCCGGGGAGCTGTTTTTT. Translated, it gives CASSVGGSWPGELFF.

The chain combines TRBV27 with TRBJ1-2, with no clear D. From germline, CDR1 is MNHEY and CDR2 SMNVEV (reference sequence). The CDR3 is 12 amino acids. V gave up 6 bases and J gave up 1 base, with 6 bases separating them. CDR3 nucleotides: TGTGCCAGCAGGGGTTATAACTATGGCTACACCTTC. Translated, it gives CASRGYNYGYTF.